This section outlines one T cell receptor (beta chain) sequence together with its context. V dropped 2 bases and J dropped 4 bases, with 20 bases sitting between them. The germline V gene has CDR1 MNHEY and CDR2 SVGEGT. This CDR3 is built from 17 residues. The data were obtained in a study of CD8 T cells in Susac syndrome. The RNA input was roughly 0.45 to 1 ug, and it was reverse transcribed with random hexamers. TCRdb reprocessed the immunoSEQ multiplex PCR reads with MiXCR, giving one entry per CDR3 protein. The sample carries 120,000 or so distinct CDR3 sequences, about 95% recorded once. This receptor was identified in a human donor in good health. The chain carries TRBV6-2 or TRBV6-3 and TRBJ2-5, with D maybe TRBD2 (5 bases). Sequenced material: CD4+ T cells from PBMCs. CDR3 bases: TGTGCCAGCAGTTACCTCGTGTTAAACGGAGGAGGAGAGACCCAGTACTTC. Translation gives CASSYLVLNGGGETQYF.